This note documents a single T cell receptor beta chain sequence. Germline CDR1 reads MGHDK; CDR2 reads SYGVNS. This CDR3 has 16 amino acids. Losses at the gene ends were 3 bases for V and 2 bases for J; bases not matched to a gene: 9. This related bone marrow graft donor gave peripheral blood on the day of marrow donation. Produced via immunoSEQ multiplex PCR; TCRdb's table is partial and in-frame only. Among some 9,000 clones listed, nearly 99% were seen once. This specimen comes from a study of T cells after posttransplantation cyclophosphamide. V is TRBV25-1 and J is TRBJ2-7, with 8 bases that match TRBD1. The specimen was naive CD8+ T cells sorted from PBMCs. The source of this sequence is a man in his fifties or sixties in good health, CMV-negative, and a related stem cell transplant donor. CDR3 sequence reads: CASSDPLTGAPYEQYF. In nucleotides, the CDR3 is TGTGCCAGCAGTGACCCATTGACAGGGGCCCCCTACGAGCAGTACTTC.